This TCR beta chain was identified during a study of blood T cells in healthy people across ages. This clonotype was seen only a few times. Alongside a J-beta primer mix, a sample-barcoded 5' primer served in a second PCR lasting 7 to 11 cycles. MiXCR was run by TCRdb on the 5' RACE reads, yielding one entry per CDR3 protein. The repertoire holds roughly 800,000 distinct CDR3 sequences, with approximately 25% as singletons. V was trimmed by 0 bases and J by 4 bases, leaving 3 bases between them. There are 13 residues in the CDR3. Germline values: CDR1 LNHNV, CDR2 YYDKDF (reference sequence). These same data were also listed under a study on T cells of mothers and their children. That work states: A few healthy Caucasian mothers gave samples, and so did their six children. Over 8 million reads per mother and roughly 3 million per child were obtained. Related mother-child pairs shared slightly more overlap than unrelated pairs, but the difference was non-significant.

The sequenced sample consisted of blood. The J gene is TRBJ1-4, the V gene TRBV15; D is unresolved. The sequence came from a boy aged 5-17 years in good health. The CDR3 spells CATSRDINEKLFF. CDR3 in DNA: TGTGCCACCAGCAGAGACATTAATGAAAAACTGTTTTTT.